These 3 T cell receptor beta chains were all obtained from the same sample, sequenced in a study of blood T cell repertoires in COVID-19. Profiling relied on immunoSEQ multiplex PCR, and the TCRdb table lists in-frame clones only, not all of them. The sample contains hundreds of thousands of clones, about 90% of which appear only once. Specimen: peripheral blood. The source is a woman younger than 45 with COVID-19, enrolled during active disease.

This rearrangement joins TRBV10-1 to TRBJ2-3; maybe TRBD2 (7 bases). The germline V gene has CDR1 WNHNN and CDR2 SYGVQD (reference sequence). Trimming removed 8 bases at V and 2 bases at J, with 17 bases between. The CDR3 contains 15 residues. CDR3 nucleotide sequence: TGCGCCAGCCAGAGGGGGGGAACCCCCACAGATACGCAGTATTTT. Translation gives CASQRGGTPTDTQYF.

V and J are TRBV25-1 and TRBJ2-5; 11 bases align to TRBD1. Germline CDR1 and CDR2: MGHDK and SYGVNS. The CDR3 contains 14 residues. V lost 5 bases, J lost 5 bases, and 4 bases stayed unmatched. The CDR3 DNA follows: TGTGCCAGCAGTCCCGGGACAGGGGGGGAGACCCAGTACTTC. It codes for CASSPGTGGETQYF. Full variable domain (rest looked up from reference TRBV25-1 and TRBJ2-5): EADIYQTPRYLVIGTGKKITLECSQTMGHDKMYWYQQDPGMELHLIHYSYGVNSTEKGDLSSESTVSRIRTEHFPLTLESARPSHTSQYLCASSPGTGGETQYFGPGTRLLVL.

This chain uses TRBV7-9 with TRBJ2-1, with D perhaps matching TRBD1 (6 bases). Deletions cut 4 bases from V and 8 bases from J, with 15 bases between. The CDR3 is 14 amino acids. Per germline, CDR1 SEHNR and CDR2 FQNEAQ (reference sequence). The CDR3 nucleotides read TGTGCCAGCAGCTCCCCGGTCGGGACATATGAGCAGTTCTTC. Its translation is CASSSPVGTYEQFF. Filled out from reference TRBV7-9 and TRBJ2-1, the complete variable domain reads DTGVSQNPRHKITKRGQNVTFRCDPISEHNRLYWYRQTLGQGPEFLTYFQNEAQLEKSRLLSDRFSAERPKGSFSTLEIQRTEQGDSAMYLCASSSPVGTYEQFFGPGTRLTVL.